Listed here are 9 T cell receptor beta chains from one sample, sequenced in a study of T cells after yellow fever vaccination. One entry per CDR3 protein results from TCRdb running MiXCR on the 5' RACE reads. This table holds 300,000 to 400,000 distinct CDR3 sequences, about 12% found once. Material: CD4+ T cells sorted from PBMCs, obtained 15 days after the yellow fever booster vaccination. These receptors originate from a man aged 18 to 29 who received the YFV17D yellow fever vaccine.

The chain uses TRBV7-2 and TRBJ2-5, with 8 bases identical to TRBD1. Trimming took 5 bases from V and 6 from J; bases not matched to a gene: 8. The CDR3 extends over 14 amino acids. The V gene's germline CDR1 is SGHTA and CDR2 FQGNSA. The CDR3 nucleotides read TGTGCCAGCAGCGGCAACAGGGGGGCTAAGACCCAGTACTTC. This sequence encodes CASSGNRGAKTQYF.

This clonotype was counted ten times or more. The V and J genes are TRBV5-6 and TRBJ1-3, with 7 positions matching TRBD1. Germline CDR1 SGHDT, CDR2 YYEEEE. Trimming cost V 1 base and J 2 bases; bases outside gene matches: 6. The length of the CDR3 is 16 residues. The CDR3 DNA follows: TGTGCCAGCAGCTTGTTGCAGGGGGAGGCTGGAAACACCATATATTTT. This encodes CASSLLQGEAGNTIYF.

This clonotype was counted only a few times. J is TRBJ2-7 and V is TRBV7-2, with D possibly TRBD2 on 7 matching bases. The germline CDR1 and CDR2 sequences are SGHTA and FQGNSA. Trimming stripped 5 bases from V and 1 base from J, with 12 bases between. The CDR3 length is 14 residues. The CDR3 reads CASSVGGRSYEQYF. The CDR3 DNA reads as TGTGCCAGCAGCGTCGGGGGGCGTTCCTACGAGCAGTACTTC.

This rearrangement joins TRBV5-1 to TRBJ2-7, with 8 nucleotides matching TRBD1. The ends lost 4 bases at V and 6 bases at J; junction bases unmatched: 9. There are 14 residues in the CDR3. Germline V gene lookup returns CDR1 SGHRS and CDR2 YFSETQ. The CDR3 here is CASSTDRGSIEQYF. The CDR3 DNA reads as TGCGCCAGCAGCACTGACAGGGGCTCGATCGAGCAGTACTTC.

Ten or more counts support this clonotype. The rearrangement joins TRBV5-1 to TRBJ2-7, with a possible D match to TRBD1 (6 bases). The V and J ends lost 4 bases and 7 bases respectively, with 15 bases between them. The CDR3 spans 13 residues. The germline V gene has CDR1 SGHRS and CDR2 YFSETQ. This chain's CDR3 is CASSIDQTGEQYF. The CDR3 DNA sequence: TGCGCCAGCAGCATCGATCAAACAGGGGAGCAGTACTTC.

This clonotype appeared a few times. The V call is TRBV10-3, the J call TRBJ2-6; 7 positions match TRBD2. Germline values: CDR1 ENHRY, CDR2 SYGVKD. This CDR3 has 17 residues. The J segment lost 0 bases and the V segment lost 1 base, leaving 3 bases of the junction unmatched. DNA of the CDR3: TGTGCCATCAGTGAGTTTCGGGGGGACTCTGGGGCCAACGTCCTGACTTTC. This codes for CAISEFRGDSGANVLTF.

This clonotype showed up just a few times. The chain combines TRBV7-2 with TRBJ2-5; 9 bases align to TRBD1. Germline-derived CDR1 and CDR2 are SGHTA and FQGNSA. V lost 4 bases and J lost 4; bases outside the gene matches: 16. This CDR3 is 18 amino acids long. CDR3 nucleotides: TGTGCCAGCAGCTCACTCGGGACAGGGATCGGACTAGTAGAGACCCAGTACTTC. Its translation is CASSSLGTGIGLVETQYF.

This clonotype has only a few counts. CDR3 loop: CASSQEGGTDTQYF. CDR3 in DNA: TGTGCCAGCAGCCAAGAGGGGGGCACAGATACGCAGTATTTT. The chain carries TRBV3-1 and TRBJ2-3, with D perhaps given as TRBD1 or TRBD2 (5 bases each). The CDR3 has 14 amino acids. The germline gives CDR1 LGHDT, CDR2 YNNKEL (reference sequence). Between the trimmed V and J ends, which lost 0 bases and 1 base, there was a span of 5 bases.

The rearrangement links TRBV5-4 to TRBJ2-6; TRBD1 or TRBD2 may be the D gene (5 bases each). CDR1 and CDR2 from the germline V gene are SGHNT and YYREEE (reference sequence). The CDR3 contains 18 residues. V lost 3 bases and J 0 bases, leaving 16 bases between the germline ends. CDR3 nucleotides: TGTGCCAGCAGCTCGTGGGGACGAGCCCCCTCTGGGGCCAACGTCCTGACTTTC. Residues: CASSSWGRAPSGANVLTF.